These 2 T cell receptor beta chains came from one sample sequenced in a study of T cells in tuberculosis. Libraries were prepared by immunoSEQ multiplex PCR; TCRdb keeps only in-frame clonotypes and omits some of them. The table lists 35,000 to 45,000 clones, 90% to 95% of them singletons. Sequenced: PBMCs. These receptors all stem from a donor aged 10-29 years with latent tuberculosis or without tuberculosis infection. Some clones in this sample may be carry-over from other donors' samples.

This chain links TRBV15 with TRBJ2-3; D may be TRBD1 (7 bases). The CDR3 covers 12 residues. CDR1 and CDR2 from the germline V gene are LNHNV and YYDKDF (reference sequence). Trimming took 11 bases from V and 0 from J, leaving 9 bases between them. Here the CDR3 reads CAAGGSTDTQYF. CDR3 nucleotides: TGTGCCGCAGGGGGGAGCACAGATACGCAGTATTTT.

The chain combines TRBV30 with TRBJ1-1, with a possible D match to TRBD1 (5 bases). V dropped 3 bases and J dropped 3 bases, with 8 bases sitting between them. This CDR3 is 12 amino acids long. The germline CDR1 and CDR2 sequences are GTSNPN and SVGIG (reference sequence). CDR3 region: CAWRGGYTEAFF. CDR3 DNA sequence: TGTGCCTGGAGGGGGGGGTACACTGAAGCTTTCTTT.